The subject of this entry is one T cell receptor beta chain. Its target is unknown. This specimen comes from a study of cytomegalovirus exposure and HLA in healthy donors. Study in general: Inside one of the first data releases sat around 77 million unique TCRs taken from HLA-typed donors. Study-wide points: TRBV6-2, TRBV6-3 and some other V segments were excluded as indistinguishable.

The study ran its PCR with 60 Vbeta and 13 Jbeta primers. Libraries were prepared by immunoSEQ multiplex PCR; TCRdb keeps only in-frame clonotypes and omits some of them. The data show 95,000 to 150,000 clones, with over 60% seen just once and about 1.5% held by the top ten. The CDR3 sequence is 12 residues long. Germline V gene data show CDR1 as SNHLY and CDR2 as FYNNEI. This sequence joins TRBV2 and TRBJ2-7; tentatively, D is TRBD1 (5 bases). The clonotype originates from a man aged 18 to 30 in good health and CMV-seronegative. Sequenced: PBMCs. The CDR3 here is CVGSAGMHEQYF. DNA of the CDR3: TGTGTCGGCTCGGCAGGGATGCACGAGCAGTACTTC.